The rows below give T cell receptor beta chains drawn from one sample of a study of blood T cell repertoires in COVID-19. Data came from immunoSEQ multiplex PCR; TCRdb stores just in-frame clones and leaves some out. Of fewer than 250,000 clones listed, around 86% are singletons. The specimen was peripheral blood. These receptors were obtained from a man between 60 and 70 years old with acute or convalescent COVID-19. CDR3s include the opening cysteine and the closing phenylalanine or tryptophan. The D gene is left open where the match is weak. Clone size is shown for a subset of rows, as once, few, many or a class of expanded clone.

TRBV19,TRBJ2-2,NA,NA,TGTGCCAGTAGGCGCAGGGACTCCGCGAACACCGGGGAGCTGTTTTTT,CASRRRDSANTGELFF
TRBV27,TRBJ1-2,NA,NA,TGTGCCAGCAGTTCAACTCAATTAAGCGCCCATTATGGCTACACCTTC,CASSSTQLSAHYGYTF
TRBV11-3,TRBJ2-2,TRBD1,NA,TGTGCCAGCAGCCCCCGGACAGGGCTTACGAACACCGGGGAGCTGTTTTTT,CASSPRTGLTNTGELFF
TRBV28,TRBJ1-2,NA,NA,TGTGCCAGCAGTTTAACGGCGGGGACGGCTGGCTACACCTTC,CASSLTAGTAGYTF
TRBV11-2,TRBJ1-2,NA,NA,TGTGCCAGCAGCTTAATGGGAAGCGGTGTTTTAGGTGGCTACACCTTC,CASSLMGSGVLGGYTF
TRBV28,TRBJ1-5,TRBD1,few,TGTGCCAGCAGTTTAGGCACCGGACAGGGGGCTGATAGCAATCAGCCCCAGCATTTT,CASSLGTGQGADSNQPQHF
TRBV27,TRBJ1-6,TRBD1,NA,TGTGCCAGCAGTTTTATATCAGGGACAGGCTACATACATTCACCCCTCCACTTT,CASSFISGTGYIHSPLHF
TRBV15,TRBJ2-5,TRBD2,NA,TGTGCCACCAGCCCGACAGCGGGGGGATACCAAGAGACCCAGTACTTC,CATSPTAGGYQETQYF
TRBV5-1,TRBJ1-5,NA,NA,TGCGCCAGCAGACCTGGAGGGATCTCCAATCAGCCCCAGCATTTT,CASRPGGISNQPQHF
TRBV11-3,TRBJ2-3,TRBD1,NA,TGTGCCAGCAGCTTAGGGGACAGCCAAGATACGCAGTATTTT,CASSLGDSQDTQYF
TRBV5-1,TRBJ2-7,NA,once,TGCGCCAGCAGCTTGACCGGGGACTCCTACGAGCAGTACTTC,CASSLTGDSYEQYF
TRBV28,TRBJ2-7,TRBD1,NA,TGTGCCAGCAGTTTCCCGGGGACAGGGTCCTACGAGCAGTACTTC,CASSFPGTGSYEQYF
TRBV14,TRBJ1-1,NA,NA,TGTGCCAGCAGCCAAGTAGGGAGGACCCACACTGAAGCTTTCTTT,CASSQVGRTHTEAFF
TRBV6-1,TRBJ1-2,TRBD1,NA,TGTGCCAGCAGTGAATTTGCAGGGGGTCTCTATGGCTACACCTTC,CASSEFAGGLYGYTF
TRBV28,TRBJ1-5,TRBD1,NA,TGTGCCAGCAGTTTAGGGACAGGGGGCGGCAATCAGCCCCAGCATTTT,CASSLGTGGGNQPQHF
TRBV27,TRBJ2-7,TRBD1,NA,TGTGCCAGCAGCCTTAGGCGGCAGACAGGGCAGAGCTCCTACGAGCAGTACTTC,CASSLRRQTGQSSYEQYF
TRBV6-5,TRBJ2-7,TRBD2,NA,TGTGCCAGCAGTTTGGCTAGCGGGGGCTACGAGCAGTACTTC,CASSLASGGYEQYF
TRBV7-2,TRBJ1-5,NA,NA,TGTGCCAGCAGCTTAGACCTTCATGCGACAGCCCAACGGAATCAGCCCCAGCATTTT,CASSLDLHATAQRNQPQHF
TRBV5-1,TRBJ1-2,TRBD1,NA,TGCGCCAGCAGCCTGAAGTGGACAGGGGGCGGTAAGGGCTATGGCTACACCTTC,CASSLKWTGGGKGYGYTF
TRBV24-1,TRBJ2-7,TRBD1,NA,TGTGCCACCAGCGGACAGGGACCCTACGAGCAGTACTTC,CATSGQGPYEQYF
TRBV15,TRBJ2-5,NA,few,TGTGCCACCAGCACAGGGGTGCTGGGGACCCAGTACTTC,CATSTGVLGTQYF
TRBV9,TRBJ2-7,NA,NA,TGTGCCAGCAGCGTAGCCTGGAGCTCTGACTACGAGCAGTACTTC,CASSVAWSSDYEQYF
TRBV7-3,TRBJ2-3,TRBD2,NA,TGTGCCAGCAGCCGAGGACTAGCGGGGGGGCGTGATACGCAGTATTTT,CASSRGLAGGRDTQYF
TRBV6-5,TRBJ1-2,TRBD1,NA,TGTGCCAGCAGTTCCGGGGGGACAGGGGACCATGGCTACACCTTC,CASSSGGTGDHGYTF
TRBV6-4,TRBJ1-6,NA,NA,TGTGCCAGCAAACAGGGTTATAATTCACCCCTCCACTTT,CASKQGYNSPLHF
TRBV13,TRBJ2-1,NA,NA,TGTGCCAGCAGCCAACCCCACGGTGAGCAGTTCTTC,CASSQPHGEQFF
TRBV24-1,TRBJ1-1,NA,NA,TGTGCCACCAGTGACCCCGATTGTAGGCGAGGGAACACTGAAGCTTTCTTT,CATSDPDCRRGNTEAFF
TRBV5-5,TRBJ1-5,TRBD1,NA,TGTGCCAGCAGGTCGGGACAGGGGGAGCCTTCGCCCCAGCATTTT,CASRSGQGEPSPQHF
TRBV7-2,TRBJ2-1,NA,NA,TGTGCCAGCAGCCCCCTCGAGCTCTACAATGAGCAGTTCTTC,CASSPLELYNEQFF
TRBV15,TRBJ2-7,NA,NA,TGTGCCACCAGCAGTGGCTTCTACGAGCAGTACTTC,CATSSGFYEQYF
TRBV5-1,TRBJ1-4,TRBD1,NA,TGCGCCAGCAGGCGGACAGGGGGGGTACCAACTAATGAAAAACTGTTTTTT,CASRRTGGVPTNEKLFF
TRBV28,TRBJ2-5,TRBD1,NA,TGTGCCAGCAGTTCGCCAACCGGGACAGGGAAGTCTCGGACCCAGTACTTC,CASSSPTGTGKSRTQYF
TRBV3-1/TRBV3-2,TRBJ2-1,TRBD2,once,TGTGCCAGCAGCCAGTTAGCGGGGGGGCCTTATGAGCAGTTCTTC,CASSQLAGGPYEQFF
TRBV2,TRBJ1-3,TRBD1,NA,TGTGCCAGCACCCTCGGGACAGGCACTGGAAACACCATATATTTT,CASTLGTGTGNTIYF
TRBV12-3/TRBV12-4,TRBJ2-1,NA,once,TGTGCCAGCAGTTTTAGTAGTAATGAGCAGTTCTTC,CASSFSSNEQFF
TRBV7-9,TRBJ1-3,NA,NA,TGTGCCAGCAGCTTATCCGGGGTTCCTGGAAACACCATATATTTT,CASSLSGVPGNTIYF
TRBV28,TRBJ2-3,TRBD2,NA,TGTGCCAGCAGTTTTATTAGCGGGGGGGCCCCCACAGATACGCAGTATTTT,CASSFISGGAPTDTQYF
TRBV7-2,TRBJ2-3,NA,NA,TGTGCCAGCTTAACACCACCAGCAGATACGCAGTATTTT,CASLTPPADTQYF